This T cell receptor (beta chain) comes out of a study of metastatic and nonmetastatic thyroid tumors. Study observations and caveats: Reportedly, malignant thyroid tumors had significantly higher TCR beta diversity than benign nodules, in blood and tumor.

The ends were cut back, 7 bases at V and 5 bases at J, with 15 bases in the middle. The CDR3 is 13 residues long. The germline CDR1 and CDR2 sequences are MNHEY and SMNVEV (reference sequence). This clone was counted at least ten times. Antigen: not known. No patient received treatment before thyroid surgery. TCRdb re-called clones via MiXCR from the PCR reads. The sample consists of 30,000 to 45,000 clones, roughly 20% of them appearing once. This receptor was obtained from a female donor with papillary thyroid cancer or a benign thyroid nodule (not recorded which). Some clones in this sample may be carry-over from other donors' samples. The sample taken for sequencing was blood. The V and J genes are TRBV27 and TRBJ2-7; a possible D gene is TRBD2 (6 bases). This CDR3 reads CASKDGRADEQYF. DNA for the CDR3: TGTGCCAGCAAGGACGGGAGAGCCGACGAGCAGTACTTC.